The 9 T cell receptor beta chains given below trace back to one sample, sequenced in a study of neoadjuvant nivolumab and ipilimumab in lung cancer. Using immunoSEQ multiplex PCR, the repertoire was profiled, and TCRdb retains in-frame clones only, with some absent. The data hold 25,000 to 30,000 clones, with 65% to 85% observed a single time. The sample was peripheral blood, taken before neoadjuvant nivolumab, alone or with ipilimumab. The receptor set was obtained from an adult with non-small cell lung cancer.

The rearrangement links TRBV5-5 to TRBJ2-1; no reliable D call. V shed 0 bases and J shed 0 bases, with 10 bases lying between them. Germline CDR1 reads SGHKS; CDR2 reads YYEKEE (reference sequence). The CDR3 runs to 16 residues. CDR3 loop: CASSLDSASSYNEQFF. The CDR3 region has the DNA TGTGCCAGCAGCTTGGATTCGGCAAGCTCCTACAATGAGCAGTTCTTC.

The chain couples TRBV11-2 to TRBJ1-4, with 7 positions matching TRBD1. V gave up 6 bases and J gave up 3 bases; unmatched junction bases: 10. The CDR3 totals 16 residues. Germline V CDR1 and CDR2: SGHAT, FQNNGV. CDR3 loop: CASSSLTGAANEKLFF. CDR3 sequence (DNA): TGTGCCAGCAGTTCTCTCACAGGGGCTGCTAATGAAAAACTGTTTTTT.

Of note for this clone: The junction does not match germline at one end; this may be a read error. The chain is built from TRBV7-9 and TRBJ2-1; TRBD2 is a possible D gene (6 bases). The germline V gene has CDR1 SEHNR and CDR2 FQNEAQ (reference sequence). This CDR3 is built from 11 residues. In DNA, the CDR3 is TGTGCCAGCAGCCCGGCGGACGGGGGTATCTTC. Residues: CASSPADGGIF.

The rearrangement joins TRBV9 to TRBJ1-1, with D hard to call. V was clipped by 0 bases and J by 7 bases, with 13 bases between them. The V gene's germline CDR1 is SGDLS and CDR2 YYNGEE. The CDR3 consists of 14 residues. CDR3 sequence: CASSVGAGLDEAFF. CDR3 in DNA: TGTGCCAGCAGCGTAGGGGCAGGCCTTGATGAAGCTTTCTTT.

For the CDR3, the DNA is TGTGCCAGCAGGGACAGGGTCGACACCGGGGAGCTGTTTTTT. The encoded protein is CASRDRVDTGELFF. The V and J genes are TRBV6-5 and TRBJ2-2; the match to TRBD1 covers 8 bases. This CDR3 has 14 amino acids. V lost 6 bases to trimming and J lost 3 bases; unmatched junction nucleotides: 3. Germline loops: CDR1 MNHEY, CDR2 SVGAGI.

The chain links TRBV10-2 to TRBJ2-1; D remains unclear. V was cut by 2 bases and J by 7 bases, with 6 bases left in between. The CDR3 runs 12 residues. The germline V gene has CDR1 WSHSY and CDR2 SAAADI. CDR3 region: CASSEVANEQFF. The CDR3, as DNA: TGCGCCAGCAGTGAGGTAGCTAATGAGCAGTTCTTC.

The chain employs TRBV29-1 and TRBJ1-4, with a possible D match to TRBD1 (6 bases). V was pared by 3 bases and J by 8 bases, with 13 bases between. The CDR3 covers 13 residues. The germline V gene has CDR1 SQVTM and CDR2 ANQGSEA. CDR3 amino acids: CSVDAGAQEKLFF. The CDR3 DNA is TGCAGCGTTGACGCAGGGGCACAAGAAAAACTGTTTTTT.

The V gene is TRBV19, the J gene TRBJ1-5; a weak D match, TRBD1 (6 bases). Germline V gene sequence: CDR1 LNHDA, CDR2 SQIVND (reference sequence). CDR3 size: 13 residues. V dropped 8 bases and J dropped 4 bases, with 12 bases sitting between them. CDR3 bases: TGTGCCAGTTCCACACAGGGTAATCAGCCCCAGCATTTT. This gives the protein CASSTQGNQPQHF. The whole variable domain, filled in from reference TRBV19 and TRBJ1-5, reads DGGITQSPKYLFRKEGQNVTLSCEQNLNHDAMYWYRQDPGQGLRLIYYSQIVNDFQKGDIAEGYSVSREKKESFPLTVTSAQKNPTAFYLCASSTQGNQPQHFGDGTRLSIL.

Here the CDR3 DNA reads TGTGCCAGCAGCCAGGTCCGACAGGGGATGGGGAGCACTGAAGCTTTCTTT. This sequence encodes CASSQVRQGMGSTEAFF. The chain recombines TRBV14 with TRBJ1-1; 8 nucleotides match TRBD1. Germline CDR1 reads SGHDN; CDR2 reads FVKESK. The CDR3 extends over 17 amino acids. Losses at the gene ends were 3 bases for V and 4 bases for J; bases not matched to a gene: 13.